This T cell receptor beta chain was identified during a study of identical twins. General observations from the study: Researchers reported excess low generation probability among twin-shared out-of-frame alpha sequences. Twin pairs had excess sharing that was weaker in beta out-of-frame sequences. Memory repertoires showed no such pattern, whereas abundant cord blood beta clonotypes carried fewer insertions. These conclusions were based on statistical analysis (cross-sectional, not following the same donors).

This clonotype was observed a few times. Antigen: not known. TCRdb fed the 5' RACE reads into MiXCR, producing one record per CDR3 protein. The data show 300,000 to 400,000 distinct CDR3 sequences, 9% to 15% seen once. The data were also submitted as part of a second study, on yellow fever vaccine responses in identical twins.

Sequencing input: CD8+ T cells sorted from blood. The receptor was derived from a woman aged 18 to 35 in good health.

CDR3 in DNA: TGTGCTAGTGGTGTCGCCGGGGTTTCCTACGAGCAGTACTTC. Protein sequence: CASGVAGVSYEQYF. The chain recombines TRBV12-5 with TRBJ2-7, with D possibly being TRBD2 (5 bases). The germline CDR1 and CDR2 sequences are LGHNT and FRNRAP. V gave up 5 bases and J gave up 1 base, with 12 bases separating them. The CDR3 runs 14 residues.